There are many counts of the clone carrying this T cell receptor beta chain. Its antigen is unidentified. Breast cancer patients provided tissue from their axillary draining lymph nodes. The data are from a study of breast tumors, draining lymph nodes, adjacent tissues. One entry per CDR3 protein, called by TCRdb with MiXCR from the multiplex PCR reads. This sample has about 270,000 distinct CDR3 sequences, with 30% found just once. Trimming stripped 6 bases from V and 5 bases from J, with 19 bases between. The CDR3 is 15 residues long. General study points: Data fit most tumor T cells coming from lymph node, expanding in tumor. Tumors had less TCR diversity than lymph nodes, more than nontumor tissue. Luminal-like breast cancer showed significantly greater tumor-nontumor repertoire similarity than basal-like breast cancer did.

The V call is TRBV12-3 or TRBV12-4, the J call TRBJ1-2; D is uncertain. The specimen was axillary lymph node tissue. The origin of this receptor is a female donor with breast cancer. Some clones in this sample may be carry-over from other donors' samples. The CDR3 loop is CASSTMGSTSYGYTF. DNA of the CDR3: TGTGCCAGCAGCACGATGGGTTCAACCTCATATGGCTACACCTTC.